The 3 T cell receptor beta chains given below trace back to one sample, sequenced in a study of T cell changes during pregnancy in multiple sclerosis. Assay used: immunoSEQ multiplex PCR; TCRdb lists only in-frame clones, some missing. The table records 30,000 to 45,000 clones, 92% of them present only once. Specimen: CD4+ T cells from peripheral blood mononuclear cells, collected after pregnancy. The receptors shown here come from a female donor with multiple sclerosis, enrolled in a pregnancy study.

This clone was seen only once. This chain connects TRBV29-1 to TRBJ2-3; 10 positions match TRBD2. The germline gives CDR1 SQVTM, CDR2 ANQGSEA. CDR3 length: 14 residues. V trimming: 8 bases; J trimming: 4 bases; junction bases outside the gene matches: 9. CDR3 DNA sequence: TGCAGCTATCTCCCTAGCGGGGGACCAGATACGCAGTATTTT. Residues: CSYLPSGGPDTQYF.

V is TRBV27 and J is TRBJ2-7; D is possibly TRBD2 (5 bases). In germline, CDR1 is MNHEY, CDR2 SMNVEV (reference sequence). The CDR3 covers 15 residues. V lost 8 bases and J lost 0, with 17 bases in between. CDR3 loop: CASQNKAAYSYEQYF. The CDR3, as DNA: TGTGCCAGCCAAAACAAAGCGGCATACTCCTACGAGCAGTACTTC.

This chain uses TRBV7-3 with TRBJ2-3; 13 nucleotides agree with TRBD2. CDR3 length equals 15 residues. CDR1 is SGHTA and CDR2 is FQGTGA in the germline V gene. V gave up 5 bases and J gave up 4 bases; unmatched junction bases: 3. The CDR3, as DNA: TGTGCCAGCAGCCGCGGACTAGCGGGGGCAGATACGCAGTATTTT. Amino acid sequence: CASSRGLAGADTQYF.